The source of this T cell receptor (beta chain) is a study of blood T cell repertoires in COVID-19. Study-wide background: Italy, Spain and the United States were the sources of the convalescent and acute COVID-19 samples. PBMCs, B-cell-depleted T cells, or T cells provided the cDNA or gDNA that made up the material.

V lost 5 bases and J 5 bases, leaving 12 bases between the germline ends. Germline assignment: CDR1 LNHDA and CDR2 SQIVND (reference sequence). This CDR3 comprises 13 residues. Methods used by the authors: Amplification of reference gene primers was used by the study to estimate nucleated cell counts. Generated by immunoSEQ multiplex PCR, the TCRdb table keeps only in-frame clones and is missing some. The V and J calls and clone size are taken from that table; D and trimming were inferred from the DNA. In the table there are 350,000 to 450,000 clones, around nine tenths of which are singletons. The TCR sequence derives from a human donor in a cohort sampled during active COVID-19. Sequenced: peripheral blood. J is TRBJ1-1 and V is TRBV19; D is undetermined. CDR3 DNA: TGTGCCAGTAGTCTCCTCCTAGCGACTGAAGCTTTCTTT. It encodes CASSLLLATEAFF.